This TCR beta chain derives from a study of cytomegalovirus exposure and HLA in healthy donors. Points from the study as a whole: As a later analysis showed, a missense DCLRE1C variant was linked to trimming of TCR beta V- and J-genes.

V shed 6 bases, J shed 2 bases, and the junction held 5 bases outside the gene matches. The germline V gene has CDR1 SEHNR and CDR2 FQNEAQ (reference sequence). There are 15 residues in the CDR3. On this clone: What it binds is unknown.

The PCR made use of 60 Vbeta and 13 Jbeta primers. Produced via immunoSEQ multiplex PCR; TCRdb's table is partial and in-frame only. This repertoire shows roughly 190,000 clones, 80% to 90% found once; its top ten account for 1% to 1.5%. Sequencing used PBMCs. The source is a man aged 25-40 years in good health and CMV-seronegative. V gene TRBV7-9 combines with J gene TRBJ2-3; 10 nucleotides match TRBD2. The CDR3 region is CASSQREGYTDTQYF. The CDR3 DNA sequence: TGTGCCAGCAGTCAGCGGGAGGGGTACACAGATACGCAGTATTTT.